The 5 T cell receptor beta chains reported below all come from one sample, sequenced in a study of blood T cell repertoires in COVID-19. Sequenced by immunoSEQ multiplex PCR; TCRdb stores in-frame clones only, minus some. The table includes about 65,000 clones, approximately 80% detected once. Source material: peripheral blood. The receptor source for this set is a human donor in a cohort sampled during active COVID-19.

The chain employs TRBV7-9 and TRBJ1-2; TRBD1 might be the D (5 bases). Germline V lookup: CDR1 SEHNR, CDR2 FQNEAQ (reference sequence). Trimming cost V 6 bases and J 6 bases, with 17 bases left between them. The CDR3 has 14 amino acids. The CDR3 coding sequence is TGTGCCAGCAGTTTCCAGGGTAGCTCCGATGGCTACACCTTC. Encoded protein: CASSFQGSSDGYTF.

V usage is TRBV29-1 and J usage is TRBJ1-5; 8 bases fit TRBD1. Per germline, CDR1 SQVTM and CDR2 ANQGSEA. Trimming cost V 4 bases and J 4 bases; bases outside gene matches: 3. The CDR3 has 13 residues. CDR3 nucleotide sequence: TGCAGCGTTGCCCGGGACAGGAATCAGCCCCAGCATTTT. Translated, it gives CSVARDRNQPQHF.

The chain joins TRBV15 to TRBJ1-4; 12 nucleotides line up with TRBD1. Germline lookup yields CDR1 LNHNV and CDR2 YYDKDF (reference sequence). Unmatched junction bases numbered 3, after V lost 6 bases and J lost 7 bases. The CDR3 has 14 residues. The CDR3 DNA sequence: TGTGCCACCAGTGGGACAGGGGGCGGTGAAAAACTGTTTTTT. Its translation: CATSGTGGGEKLFF.

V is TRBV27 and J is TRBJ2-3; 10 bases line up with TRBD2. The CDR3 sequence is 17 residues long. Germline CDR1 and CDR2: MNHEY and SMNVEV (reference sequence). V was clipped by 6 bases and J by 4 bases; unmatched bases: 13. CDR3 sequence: CASRRLAGVLRADTQYF. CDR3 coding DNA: TGTGCCAGCAGAAGGCTAGCGGGAGTTCTGAGAGCAGATACGCAGTATTTT.

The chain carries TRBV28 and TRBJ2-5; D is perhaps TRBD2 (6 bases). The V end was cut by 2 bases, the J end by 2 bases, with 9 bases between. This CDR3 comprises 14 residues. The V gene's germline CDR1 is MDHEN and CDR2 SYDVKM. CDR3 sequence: CASSLAAGQETQYF. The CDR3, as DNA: TGTGCCAGCAGTTTAGCCGCGGGACAAGAGACCCAGTACTTC. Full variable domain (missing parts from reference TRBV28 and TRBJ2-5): DVKVTQSSRYLVKRTGEKVFLECVQDMDHENMFWYRQDPGLGLRLIYFSYDVKMKEKGDIPEGYSVSREKKERFSLILESASTNQTSMYLCASSLAAGQETQYFGPGTRLLVL.